This T cell receptor beta chain is from a study of shared clonotypes between healthy human individuals. Original methodology: There were no quality scores in the junction-only immunoSEQ sequences, so filtering differed. The protocol was immunoSEQ multiplex PCR, while the TCRdb copy is restricted to in-frame clones and leaves out a portion. Clonal size and the V and J genes are those of that table, whereas D and trimming came from the DNA. Seen here are around 340,000 clones, over 70% observed once, and the top ten hold more than 9%. The sample holds one count of this clone. Germline CDR1 is SGHRS and CDR2 is YFSETQ. Losses at the gene ends were 6 bases for V and 6 bases for J; bases not matched to a gene: 13. The length of the CDR3 is 16 residues.

Sequencing input: memory CD4+ T cells sorted from blood. Subset here: CD45RA-negative fraction. The clonotype comes from a man under 40 in good health. The chain has TRBV5-1 and TRBJ2-2, with TRBD1 matching 8 bases. In DNA, the CDR3 is TGCGCCAGCACCCGAGGGGCAGGGGGCTTAGCCGGGGAGCTGTTTTTT. Its translation is CASTRGAGGLAGELFF.